This record covers a single TCR beta chain. TCRdb's copy holds only in-frame clones and misses some; the assay was immunoSEQ multiplex PCR. Of around 500,000 clones listed, roughly 90% are singletons. The source of the sample is a study of blood T cell repertoires in COVID-19. Across the whole study: T cells, B-cell-depleted T cells, or PBMCs supplied cDNA or gDNA.

CDR3 length equals 14 residues. CDR1 and CDR2 (germline): SGHRS, YFSETQ. V lost 0 bases, J lost 4 bases, and 11 bases lay in between. Sequencing was done on a sample of PBMCs or T cells enriched from blood (not recorded which). The chain combines TRBV5-1 with TRBJ2-7; maybe TRBD2 (5 bases). The TCR sequence derives from a woman aged 35 to 49 who had recovered from COVID-19. CDR3 residues: CASSLVISGYEQYF. CDR3 coding DNA: TGCGCCAGCAGCTTGGTAATATCGGGGTACGAGCAGTACTTC.